What follows are 2 T cell receptor beta chains derived from one specimen sequenced in a study of T cell changes during pregnancy in multiple sclerosis. Sequenced by immunoSEQ multiplex PCR; TCRdb stores in-frame clones only, minus some. The table has around 77,000 clones, about 92% seen once. The starting material was peripheral blood, obtained in the third trimester of pregnancy. The source is a female donor with multiple sclerosis, enrolled in a pregnancy study.

The chain joins TRBV19 to TRBJ2-7; 8 bases align to TRBD1. Per the germline V gene, CDR1 is LNHDA and CDR2 is SQIVND (reference sequence). This CDR3 comprises 15 residues. After removal of 1 base from V and 2 bases from J, the junction contained 4 bases not matched to a gene. CDR3 sequence (DNA): TGTGCCAGTAGTATAGGACCGGGACAGGCCTACGAGCAGTACTTC. Protein product: CASSIGPGQAYEQYF.

The chain joins TRBV4-2 to TRBJ2-1; D may be TRBD1 (6 bases). Germline V gene sequence: CDR1 LGHNA, CDR2 YNFKEQ. This CDR3 spans 15 amino acids. V was pared by 1 base and J by 7 bases, with 14 bases between. DNA of the CDR3: TGTGCCAGCAGCCAAGGGGGGACAATCGGGAATGAGCAGTTCTTC. It is translated as CASSQGGTIGNEQFF.